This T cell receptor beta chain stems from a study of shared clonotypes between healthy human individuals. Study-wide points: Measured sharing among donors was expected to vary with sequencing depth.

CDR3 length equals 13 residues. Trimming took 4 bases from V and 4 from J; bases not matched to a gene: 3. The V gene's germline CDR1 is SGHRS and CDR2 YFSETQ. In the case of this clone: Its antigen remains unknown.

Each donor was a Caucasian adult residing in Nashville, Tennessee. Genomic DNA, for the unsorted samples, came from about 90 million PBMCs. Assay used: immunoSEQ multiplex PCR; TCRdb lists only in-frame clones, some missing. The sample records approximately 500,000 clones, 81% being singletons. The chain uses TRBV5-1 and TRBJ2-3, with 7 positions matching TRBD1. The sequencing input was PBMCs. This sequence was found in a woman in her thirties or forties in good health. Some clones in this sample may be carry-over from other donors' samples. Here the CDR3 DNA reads TGCGCCAGCAGCGTGCAGGGGGCAGATACGCAGTATTTT. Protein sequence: CASSVQGADTQYF.